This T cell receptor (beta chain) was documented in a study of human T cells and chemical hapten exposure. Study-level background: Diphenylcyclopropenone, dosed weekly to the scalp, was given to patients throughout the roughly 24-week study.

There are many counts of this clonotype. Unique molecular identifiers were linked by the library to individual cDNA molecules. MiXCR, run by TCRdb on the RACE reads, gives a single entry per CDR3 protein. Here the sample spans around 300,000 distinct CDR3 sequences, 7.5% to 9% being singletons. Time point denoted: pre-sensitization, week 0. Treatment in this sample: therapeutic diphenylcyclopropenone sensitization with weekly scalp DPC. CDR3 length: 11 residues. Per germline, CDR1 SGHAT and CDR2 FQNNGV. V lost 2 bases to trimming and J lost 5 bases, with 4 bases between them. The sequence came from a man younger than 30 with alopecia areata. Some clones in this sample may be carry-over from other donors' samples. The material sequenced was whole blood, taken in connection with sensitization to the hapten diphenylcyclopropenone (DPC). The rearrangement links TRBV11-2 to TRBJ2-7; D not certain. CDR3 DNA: TGTGCCAGCAGCTTACTTCACGAGCAGTACGTC. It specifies CASSLLHEQYV.